The sequence of this TCR beta chain was determined in a study of shared clonotypes between healthy human individuals. Notes on the study in general: Memory subsets generally showed lower estimated richness than naive subsets. Investigators collected only blood, and repertoires in tissues likely differ.

The V end was cut by 6 bases, the J end by 2 bases, with 13 bases between. The CDR3 is made up of 14 amino acids. The data were produced by immunoSEQ multiplex PCR, yet TCRdb's version contains in-frame clones alone and is incomplete. The sample lists millions of clones, more than 90% occurring once. Turning to this clone: Its antigen is unidentified.

The gene calls are TRBV23-1 and TRBJ1-2; TRBD1 might be the D (5 bases). TRBV23-1 is identified as an open reading frame with a role that is uncertain. The receptor was isolated from a man aged 18 to 29 in good health. Specimen: naive CD4+ T cells sorted from blood. Subset: CD45RA+ positively selected. The CDR3 nucleotides are TGCGCCAGCAGGCCGACAGAATTCAACTATGGCTACACCTTC. This gives the protein CASRPTEFNYGYTF.